Listed below are T cell receptor beta chains from one sample, sequenced in a study of vaccination effects on CD4 cells after COVID-19. Which antigens these TCRs recognize remains unknown. The data were produced by immunoSEQ multiplex PCR, yet TCRdb's version contains in-frame clones alone and is incomplete. The table records about 24,000 clones, roughly 70% of them present only once. The sample here was CD4+ T cells from PBMCs cultured with SARS-CoV-2 spike peptides, taken before COVID-19 vaccination. The receptor set was obtained from a human donor who received a COVID-19 vaccine. CDR3s include the opening cysteine and the closing phenylalanine or tryptophan. A D gene is named only where the DNA matches it firmly. Clone size is given for some rows only: seen once, a few or many times, or a class if the clone is expanded.

abundance	j_gene	d_gene	v_gene	CDR3aa	CDR3nt
few	TRBJ1-5	.	TRBV6-1	CASSEATGHNQPQHF	TGTGCCAGCAGTGAAGCGACAGGACACAATCAGCCCCAGCATTTT
once	TRBJ2-5	TRBD1	TRBV2	CASRKQGKETQYF	TGTGCCAGCAGGAAACAGGGGAAAGAGACCCAGTACTTC
.	TRBJ1-6	.	TRBV5-1	CASSLTGFNSPLHF	TGCGCCAGCAGCTTAACAGGATTTAATTCACCCCTCCACTTT
.	TRBJ1-3	.	TRBV30	CAWSVGGTGNTIYF	TGTGCCTGGAGTGTAGGGGGGACTGGAAACACCATATATTTT
.	TRBJ2-1	TRBD1	TRBV5-6	CASRLSGTGNEQFF	TGTGCCAGCAGGTTATCCGGGACAGGGAATGAGCAGTTCTTC
.	TRBJ2-3	TRBD2	TRBV5-1	CASSLRAGAPTDTQYF	TGCGCCAGCAGCTTGAGAGCGGGAGCCCCCACAGATACGCAGTATTTT
.	TRBJ2-7	TRBD2	TRBV5-1	CASSPTSGQSYEQYF	TGCGCCAGCAGTCCTACTAGCGGACAGAGCTACGAGCAGTACTTC
.	TRBJ1-1	.	TRBV30	CAWRAQGVTEAFF	TGTGCCTGGAGGGCACAGGGAGTCACTGAAGCTTTCTTT
.	TRBJ1-2	.	TRBV6-5	CASRDEMNGYTF	TGTGCCAGCAGGGACGAGATGAATGGCTACACCTTC
few	TRBJ2-2	.	TRBV6-4	CASSDRDTGELFF	TGTGCCAGCAGTGACAGGGACACCGGGGAGCTGTTTTTT
.	TRBJ1-6	.	TRBV9	CASSVGGVSPLHF	TGTGCCAGCAGCGTAGGGGGGGTTTCACCCCTCCACTTT
few	TRBJ1-5	.	TRBV15	CATSRDPGGNQPQHF	TGTGCCACCAGCAGAGATCCGGGTGGCAATCAGCCCCAGCATTTT
few	TRBJ1-1	TRBD1	TRBV19	CASSRQGRGSGAFF	TGTGCCAGTAGTCGACAGGGTAGGGGTTCTGGAGCTTTCTTT
.	TRBJ1-1	.	TRBV10-1	CASSDRPNTEAFF	TGCGCCAGCAGTGACAGGCCTAACACTGAAGCTTTCTTT
.	TRBJ2-2	.	TRBV11-2	CASSLGYTGELFF	TGTGCCAGCAGCTTAGGATACACCGGGGAGCTGTTTTTT
few	TRBJ1-1	.	TRBV12-3/TRBV12-4	CASYRGLNTEAFF	TGTGCCAGCTACCGGGGCCTGAACACTGAAGCTTTCTTT
.	TRBJ2-7	.	TRBV5-1	CASSPGTVSYEQYF	TGCGCCAGCAGCCCCGGGACGGTGTCCTACGAGCAGTACTTC
.	TRBJ2-5	TRBD2	TRBV2	CASRGGLAGGQETQYF	TGTGCCAGCAGGGGGGGACTAGCGGGGGGCCAAGAGACCCAGTACTTC
.	TRBJ1-3	.	TRBV18	CASSPQGPGNTIYF	TGTGCCAGCTCACCCCAGGGTCCCGGAAACACCATATATTTT
.	TRBJ2-2	TRBD2	TRBV5-1	CASSLAGTRSTGELFF	TGCGCCAGCAGCTTGGCCGGGACTAGAAGCACCGGGGAGCTGTTTTTT
.	TRBJ1-2	.	TRBV3-1/TRBV3-2	CASSRGTYGYTF	TGTGCCAGCAGCCGGGGGACCTATGGCTACACCTTC
.	TRBJ2-3	TRBD2	TRBV27	CASTSMTSGTDTQYF	TGTGCCAGCACCTCGATGACTAGCGGCACAGATACGCAGTATTTT
.	TRBJ2-3	TRBD2	TRBV10-3	CASRELAGTTDTQYF	TGTGCCTCCCGGGAGCTAGCGGGGACCACAGATACGCAGTATTTT
.	TRBJ2-7	TRBD2	TRBV5-1	CASSLEAGGSYEQYF	TGCGCCAGCAGCTTAGAAGCGGGGGGGTCCTACGAGCAGTACTTC
few	TRBJ1-1	.	TRBV29-1	CSVERELNTEAFF	TGCAGCGTTGAACGGGAATTGAACACTGAAGCTTTCTTT
few	TRBJ1-4	TRBD1	TRBV5-1	CASSDGTVGEKLFF	TGCGCCAGCAGCGACGGGACAGTTGGTGAAAAACTGTTTTTT
.	TRBJ2-7	.	TRBV7-2	CASTRGGIPLDEQYF	TGTGCCAGCACTAGGGGGGGGATCCCGCTAGACGAGCAGTACTTC
.	TRBJ2-5	TRBD2	TRBV7-7	CASSLGEARGETQYF	TGTGCCAGCAGCTTAGGAGAAGCGCGGGGGGAGACCCAGTACTTC
few	TRBJ1-5	.	TRBV2	CASSEDTSNQPQHF	TGTGCCAGCAGCGAGGACACAAGCAATCAGCCCCAGCATTTT
once	TRBJ2-7	TRBD2	TRBV14	CASSQGLAGVSEQYF	TGTGCCAGCAGCCAAGGACTAGCGGGAGTGTCTGAGCAGTACTTC
.	TRBJ2-4	.	TRBV3-1/TRBV3-2	CASSQELWSTVAKNIQYF	TGTGCCAGCAGCCAAGAATTATGGAGTACGGTAGCCAAAAACATTCAGTACTTC
.	TRBJ1-2	.	TRBV6-1	CASSELFYRGYYGYTF	TGTGCCAGCAGTGAATTGTTTTATCGGGGGTACTATGGCTACACCTTC
few	TRBJ1-1	.	TRBV20-1	CSATRGTEAFF	TGCAGTGCTACAAGGGGTACTGAAGCTTTCTTT
.	TRBJ2-7	.	TRBV5-4	CASSLRGVPPDEQYF	TGTGCCAGCAGCTTGCGTGGGGTTCCTCCCGACGAGCAGTACTTC
once	TRBJ2-5	TRBD2	TRBV11-2	CASTPRLAGKTQYF	TGTGCCAGCACCCCCCGACTAGCGGGGAAGACCCAGTACTTC
.	TRBJ1-2	TRBD1	TRBV15	CATSTRDRRVPNYGYTF	TGTGCCACCAGCACTCGGGACAGAAGGGTTCCTAACTATGGCTACACCTTC
.	TRBJ1-5	.	TRBV19	CASSTQPGLGNQPQHF	TGTGCCAGTAGTACCCAGCCGGGGCTAGGCAATCAGCCCCAGCATTTT
.	TRBJ2-7	TRBD1	TRBV6-5	CASSYRDRGYEQYF	TGTGCCAGCAGTTACCGGGACAGGGGCTACGAGCAGTACTTC
.	TRBJ2-3	.	TRBV7-2	CASSAGFGGDTQYF	TGTGCCAGCAGCGCGGGATTTGGTGGAGATACGCAGTATTTT
few	TRBJ2-2	.	TRBV15	CATSPLAVTGELFF	TGTGCCACCAGCCCGCTAGCCGTAACCGGGGAGCTGTTTTTT
few	TRBJ2-7	TRBD1	TRBV3-1/TRBV3-2	CASSQLPQGAGKKQYF	TGTGCCAGCAGCCAACTACCCCAGGGGGCAGGAAAAAAGCAGTACTTC
.	TRBJ1-2	.	TRBV3-1/TRBV3-2	CASRGPSSYGYTF	TGTGCCAGCAGGGGACCGTCTTCCTATGGCTACACCTTC
.	TRBJ1-2	TRBD1	TRBV6-1	CASSEPGQGPRGYTF	TGTGCCAGCAGTGAGCCGGGACAGGGGCCGCGAGGCTACACCTTC
.	TRBJ1-2	.	TRBV5-1	CASSLGGANYGYTF	TGCGCCAGCAGCTTGGGTGGTGCTAACTATGGCTACACCTTC